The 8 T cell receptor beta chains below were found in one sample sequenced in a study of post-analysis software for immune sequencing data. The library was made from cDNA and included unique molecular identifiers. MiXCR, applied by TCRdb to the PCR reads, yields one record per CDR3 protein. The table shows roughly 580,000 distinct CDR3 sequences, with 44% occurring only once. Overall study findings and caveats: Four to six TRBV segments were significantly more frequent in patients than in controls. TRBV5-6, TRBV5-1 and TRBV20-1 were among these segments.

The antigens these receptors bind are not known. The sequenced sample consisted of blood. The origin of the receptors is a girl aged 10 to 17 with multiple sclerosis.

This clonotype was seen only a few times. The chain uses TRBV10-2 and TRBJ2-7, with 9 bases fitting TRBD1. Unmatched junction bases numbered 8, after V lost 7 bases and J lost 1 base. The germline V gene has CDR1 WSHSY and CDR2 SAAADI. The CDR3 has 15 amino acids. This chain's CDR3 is CASNERQGGSYEQYF. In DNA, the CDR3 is TGCGCCAGCAACGAAAGACAGGGGGGGTCCTACGAGCAGTACTTC.

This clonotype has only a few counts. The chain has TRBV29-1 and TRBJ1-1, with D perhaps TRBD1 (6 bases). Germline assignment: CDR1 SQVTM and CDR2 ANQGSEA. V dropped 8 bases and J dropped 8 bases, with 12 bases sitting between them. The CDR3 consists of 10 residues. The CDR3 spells CSTGPGEAFF. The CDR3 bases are TGCAGCACAGGGCCCGGCGAAGCTTTCTTT.

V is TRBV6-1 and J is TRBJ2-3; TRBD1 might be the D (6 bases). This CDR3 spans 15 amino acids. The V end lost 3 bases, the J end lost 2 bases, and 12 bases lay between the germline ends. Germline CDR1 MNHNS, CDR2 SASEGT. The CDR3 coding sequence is TGTGCCAGCAGTGACTTAGACAGGTTCACAGATACGCAGTATTTT. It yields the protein CASSDLDRFTDTQYF.

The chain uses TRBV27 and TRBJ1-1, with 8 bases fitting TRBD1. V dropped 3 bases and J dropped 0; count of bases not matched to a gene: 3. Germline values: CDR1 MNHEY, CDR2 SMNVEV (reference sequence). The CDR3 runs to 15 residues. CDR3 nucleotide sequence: TGTGCCAGCAGTTTCCAGGGGGCATTGAACACTGAAGCTTTCTTT. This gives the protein CASSFQGALNTEAFF.

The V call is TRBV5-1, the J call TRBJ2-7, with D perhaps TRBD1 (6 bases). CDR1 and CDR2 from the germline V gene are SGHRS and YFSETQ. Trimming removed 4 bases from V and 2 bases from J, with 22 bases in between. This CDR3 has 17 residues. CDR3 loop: CASSLGLRGGSTYEQYF. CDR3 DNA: TGCGCCAGCAGCCTCGGACTTAGAGGGGGATCGACCTACGAGCAGTACTTC. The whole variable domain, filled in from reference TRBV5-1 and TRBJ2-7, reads KAGVTQTPRYLIKTRGQQVTLSCSPISGHRSVSWYQQTPGQGLQFLFEYFSETQRNKGNFPGRFSGRQFSNSRSEMNVSTLELGDSALYLCASSLGLRGGSTYEQYFGPGTRLTVT.

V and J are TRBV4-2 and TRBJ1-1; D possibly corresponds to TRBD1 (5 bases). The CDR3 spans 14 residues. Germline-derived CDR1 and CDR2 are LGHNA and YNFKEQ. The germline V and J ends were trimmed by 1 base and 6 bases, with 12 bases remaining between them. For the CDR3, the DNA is TGTGCCAGCAGCCAAGCGGGGGGGGAGGCTGAAGCTTTCTTT. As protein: CASSQAGGEAEAFF.

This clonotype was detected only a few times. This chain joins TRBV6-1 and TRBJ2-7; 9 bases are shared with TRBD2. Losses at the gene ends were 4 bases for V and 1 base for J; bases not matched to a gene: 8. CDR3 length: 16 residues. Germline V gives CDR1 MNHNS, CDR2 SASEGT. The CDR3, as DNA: TGTGCCAGCAGTGTAGCGGGAGCCCTCGGATCCTACGAGCAGTACTTC. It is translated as CASSVAGALGSYEQYF.

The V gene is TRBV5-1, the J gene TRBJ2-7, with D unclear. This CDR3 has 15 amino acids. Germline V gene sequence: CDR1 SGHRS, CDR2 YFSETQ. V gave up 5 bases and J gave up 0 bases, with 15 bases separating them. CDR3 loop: CASRFGLVSSYEQYF. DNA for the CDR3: TGCGCCAGCAGGTTCGGATTGGTTAGCTCCTACGAGCAGTACTTC.